This T cell receptor (beta chain) was documented in a study of cytomegalovirus exposure and HLA in healthy donors. Study-level points and caveats: A later analysis associated some 16,000 TCR beta sequences with HLA alleles at a 0.05 false discovery rate. Analyses of presence and absence presupposed an approximately uniform sequencing depth across donors.

Donors sampled were nominally healthy, though unrecorded immune exposures were likely. Regarding this clone: What it binds is unknown.

CDR3 length equals 14 residues. The ends were cut back, 0 bases at V and 6 bases at J, with 10 bases in the middle. Germline V gene sequence: CDR1 SGHDT, CDR2 YYEEEE. Researchers ran the PCR with 60 Vbeta and 13 Jbeta primers. Method: immunoSEQ multiplex PCR; TCRdb's copy keeps in-frame clones and lacks some. The sample shows 95,000 to 150,000 clones, and over 2% sits with its ten largest clones. The sample was PBMCs. The receptor was isolated from a middle-aged man in good health and CMV-seronegative. V usage is TRBV5-6 and J usage is TRBJ1-5; D gene ambiguous. The CDR3 nucleotides are TGTGCCAGCAGCTTGGGACGGGTGGGTCAGCCCCAGCATTTT. Amino acids: CASSLGRVGQPQHF. Full variable domain (rest looked up from reference TRBV5-6 and TRBJ1-5): DAGVTQSPTHLIKTRGQQVTLRCSPKSGHDTVSWYQQALGQGPQFIFQYYEEEERQRGNFPDRFSGHQFPNYSSELNVNALLLGDSALYLCASSLGRVGQPQHFGDGTRLSIL.